A single sample gave rise to the 20 T cell receptor beta chains below, sequenced in a study of neurological immune-mediated disorders. In TCRdb, the 5' RACE reads were re-called with MiXCR into one record per CDR3 protein. The data show around 50,000 distinct CDR3 sequences, roughly 3.5% seen once. Sequencing was carried out using PBMCs. The receptor source for this set is a woman in her thirties with multiple sclerosis.

This clonotype was seen ten or more times. The chain has TRBV12-3 or TRBV12-4 and TRBJ2-2; 15 bases are shared with TRBD2. CDR3 length equals 20 residues. The V and J ends lost 6 bases and 10 bases, in that order; junction bases with no gene match: 21. CDR3 residues: CASSNLGRGLAGGKIQELFF. The CDR3 DNA reads TGTGCCAGCAGCAACCTGGGACGGGGACTAGCGGGAGGAAAAATACAGGAGCTGTTTTTT.

This chain joins TRBV7-6 and TRBJ2-5, with TRBD1 matching over 9 bases. V gave up 0 bases and J gave up 5 bases; unmatched junction bases: 4. The CDR3 is made up of 15 amino acids. Germline lookup yields CDR1 SGHVS and CDR2 FNYEAQ. The CDR3 protein is CASSLATGGWETQYF. In nucleotides, the CDR3 is TGTGCCAGCAGCTTAGCTACAGGGGGCTGGGAGACCCAGTACTTC.

This clonotype came up many times. The rearrangement uses TRBV6-5 and TRBJ2-2; TRBD1 aligns across 7 bases. This CDR3 contains 15 residues. Per the germline V gene, CDR1 is MNHEY and CDR2 is SVGAGI. V trimming: 7 bases; J trimming: 4 bases; junction bases outside the gene matches: 9. The CDR3 region has the DNA TGTGCCAGCACCACCGGGACAGCTGTCACCGGGGAGCTGTTTTTT. Its protein product is CASTTGTAVTGELFF.

Many counts were recorded for this clonotype. The V and J genes are TRBV4-1 and TRBJ2-7, with D perhaps assigned TRBD1 or TRBD2 (5 bases each). V shed 0 bases and J shed 2 bases, with 11 bases lying between them. In germline, CDR1 is MGHRA, CDR2 YSYEKL. This CDR3 spans 15 amino acids. The CDR3, as DNA: TGCGCCAGCAGCCAAGAAGGGACCACCACCTACGAGCAGTACTTC. Encoded protein: CASSQEGTTTYEQYF.

This chain connects TRBV18 to TRBJ2-1, with 10 bases fitting TRBD1. The CDR3 is 17 residues long. V dropped 2 bases and J dropped 10; count of bases not matched to a gene: 14. From germline, CDR1 is KGHSH and CDR2 LQKENI. This CDR3 is CASSPMGPGQGPIEQFF. CDR3 coding DNA: TGTGCCAGCTCACCAATGGGGCCGGGACAGGGGCCCATCGAGCAGTTCTTC.

This clonotype was found many times. The chain has TRBV7-2 and TRBJ2-7, with D perhaps matching TRBD1 (5 bases). The V end lost 1 base, the J end lost 6 bases, and 7 bases lay between the germline ends. CDR3 size: 12 residues. CDR1 is SGHTA, CDR2 FQGNSA, per germline. The CDR3 coding sequence is TGTGCCAGCAGCTTAGGGGGCCGCGAGCAGTACTTC. Its protein is CASSLGGREQYF. The whole variable domain, remainder taken from reference TRBV7-2 and TRBJ2-7, is GAGVSQSPSNKVTEKGKDVELRCDPISGHTALYWYRQSLGQGLEFLIYFQGNSAPDKSGLPSDRFSAERTGGSVSTLTIQRTQQEDSAVYLCASSLGGREQYFGPGTRLTVT.

This clonotype was observed many times. This rearrangement joins TRBV5-1 to TRBJ2-1, with D unclear. The germline V and J ends were trimmed by 9 bases and 2 bases, with 18 bases remaining between them. The CDR3 runs to 15 residues. CDR1 is SGHRS, CDR2 YFSETQ, per germline. As DNA, the CDR3 is TGCGCCACCGGCCCTGGGGATGTCGCCTACAATGAGCAGTTCTTC. Encoded protein: CATGPGDVAYNEQFF.

This clonotype was seen ten or more times. The chain employs TRBV5-1 and TRBJ2-3; a possible D gene is TRBD2 (6 bases). This CDR3 has 16 residues. Germline V lookup: CDR1 SGHRS, CDR2 YFSETQ. V lost 0 bases and J lost 2, with 13 bases in between. CDR3 sequence (DNA): TGCGCCAGCAGCTTGGCCGGGGGACTTCACACAGATACGCAGTATTTT. This translates into CASSLAGGLHTDTQYF.

V usage is TRBV20-1 and J usage is TRBJ2-1; 10 bases line up with TRBD1. The J call may be faulty, since TRBJ1-2 better matches the DNA end. Germline CDR1 and CDR2: DFQATT and SNEGSKA (reference sequence). The CDR3 is made up of 12 amino acids. The CDR3 here is CSAREGQGQYTF. In DNA form, the CDR3 reads TGCAGTGCTAGAGAGGGACAGGGGCAGTACACCTTC.

The V call is TRBV12-3 or TRBV12-4, the J call TRBJ1-1; D not resolved. V dropped 7 bases and J dropped 5 bases, with 17 bases sitting between them. This CDR3 has 14 residues. Here the CDR3 DNA reads TGTGCCAGCACCCCGATGACTCCGGGGACTGAAGCTTTCTTT. Amino acid sequence: CASTPMTPGTEAFF.

This clonotype was seen repeatedly, ten times or more. V and J are TRBV20-1 and TRBJ2-1; 7 bases match TRBD2. The junction had 11 bases not matched to a gene; V was cut back by 0 bases and J by 3 bases. The V gene's germline CDR1 is DFQATT and CDR2 SNEGSKA (reference sequence). This CDR3 is 17 amino acids long. This CDR3 is CSARDLNRAGVYNEQFF. CDR3 nucleotides: TGCAGTGCTAGAGATCTCAATCGGGCGGGAGTCTACAATGAGCAGTTCTTC.

Points on this clonotype: A much more abundant neighbour one base away suggests this may be a read error. The chain uses TRBV4-2 and TRBJ2-3; TRBD2 matches 10 bases. V lost 0 bases to trimming and J lost 5 bases; unmatched junction nucleotides: 11. Germline-derived CDR1 and CDR2 are LGHNA and YNFKEQ. The CDR3 is 18 residues long. CDR3 bases: TGTGCCAGCAGCCAAGAAGGGGGAGCGGGGGGGACAGGAGATACGCAGTATTTT. Encoded protein: CASSQEGGAGGTGDTQYF.

This clonotype was counted ten times or more. The junction and the germline gene differ at one end; a read error may be behind it. This chain connects TRBV20-1 to TRBJ1-6, with D possibly being TRBD1 (5 bases). The CDR3 extends over 14 amino acids. From germline, CDR1 is DFQATT and CDR2 SNEGSKA (reference sequence). CDR3: CSARYGTGNSPLNF. The CDR3 bases are TGCAGTGCCCGATACGGGACGGGGAATTCACCCCTCAACTTT.

In its sample, this clonotype was seen many times. CDR3 amino acids: CASSLSVLDNYGNTIYF. The CDR3 nucleotides are TGTGCCAGCAGCTTATCTGTTTTGGACAATTATGGAAACACCATATATTTT. The chain uses TRBV7-6 and TRBJ1-3; a weak D match, TRBD1 (5 bases). The germline gives CDR1 SGHVS, CDR2 FNYEAQ. Trimming cost V 2 bases and J 3 bases, with 17 bases left between them. CDR3 size: 17 residues.

The J gene is TRBJ2-2, the V gene TRBV11-3; D is undetermined. Germline V lookup: CDR1 SGHNT, CDR2 YENEEA. The CDR3 has 14 residues. Between the trimmed V and J ends, which lost 3 bases and 3 bases, there was a span of 8 bases. The CDR3 loop reads CASSFAPDTGELFF. Written as DNA, the CDR3 is TGTGCCAGCAGCTTTGCACCAGACACCGGGGAGCTGTTTTTT. The variable domain in full, completed from reference TRBV11-3 and TRBJ2-2, reads EAGVVQSPRYKIIEKKQPVAFWCNPISGHNTLYWYLQNLGQGPELLIRYENEEAVDDSQLPKDRFSAERLKGVDSTLKIQPAELGDSAVYLCASSFAPDTGELFFGEGSRLTVL.

This clonotype was recorded at least ten times. The chain employs TRBV12-3 or TRBV12-4 and TRBJ2-7; D might be TRBD1 or TRBD2, each matching 5 bases. The CDR3 loop spans 12 amino acids. V was shortened by 8 bases and J by 1 base, with 9 bases between the two germline ends. Written as DNA, the CDR3 is TGTGCCAGCCGAGGGGTTTCCTACGAGCAGTACTTC. This codes for CASRGVSYEQYF.

At least ten counts were recorded for this clonotype. In nucleotides, the CDR3 is TGTGCCAGCAGTTACTTATCCACTAGCACAGATACGCAGTATTTT. It translates to CASSYLSTSTDTQYF. V is TRBV6-5 and J is TRBJ2-3, with D hard to call. The CDR3 has 15 amino acids. Between the trimmed V and J ends, which lost 1 base and 0 bases, there was a span of 8 bases. Germline assignment: CDR1 MNHEY and CDR2 SVGAGI.

This clonotype appeared many times. The V call is TRBV5-1, the J call TRBJ1-1; tentatively, D is TRBD1 (6 bases). Germline values: CDR1 SGHRS, CDR2 YFSETQ. Trimming took 4 bases from V and 1 from J, leaving 14 bases between them. This CDR3 comprises 15 residues. This chain's CDR3 is CASSPSRGPNTEAFF. CDR3 nucleotide sequence: TGCGCCAGCAGCCCCTCCAGGGGCCCGAACACTGAAGCTTTCTTT.

This clonotype has ten or more counts. The genes are TRBV6-6 and TRBJ1-3; weak D call: TRBD1 (5 bases). Trimming took 8 bases from V and 9 from J, leaving 17 bases between them. The CDR3 contains 13 residues. Germline V gives CDR1 MNHNY, CDR2 SVGAGI (reference sequence). The CDR3 coding sequence is TGTGCCAGCCGGGTCGTCCAGAGGGGCACCATATATTTT. The encoded protein is CASRVVQRGTIYF.

This clonotype appeared many times. CDR3 sequence (DNA): TGCGCCAGCTTCCCGGGCCTCCAACCGTACAATGAGCAGTTCTTC. Amino acids: CASFPGLQPYNEQFF. This sequence joins TRBV5-1 and TRBJ2-1; unclear D gene. The CDR3 runs 15 residues. The V and J ends lost 7 bases and 4 bases respectively, with 18 bases between them. Germline V CDR1 and CDR2: SGHRS, YFSETQ. The full variable domain, rest sourced from reference TRBV5-1 and TRBJ2-1, is KAGVTQTPRYLIKTRGQQVTLSCSPISGHRSVSWYQQTPGQGLQFLFEYFSETQRNKGNFPGRFSGRQFSNSRSEMNVSTLELGDSALYLCASFPGLQPYNEQFFGPGTRLTVL.